Presented here are 18 T cell receptor beta chains from one specimen sequenced in a study of monozygotic twins with inflammatory bowel disease. TCRdb reprocessed the 5' RACE reads and reports one entry per CDR3 protein, with no DNA. This repertoire comprises over 150,000 distinct CDR3 sequences; its ten largest clones make up 2.4%. The sequenced sample was blood. These TCRs come from a human donor with ulcerative colitis or Crohn's disease, or a healthy co-twin of an affected twin (not recorded which).

The chain combines TRBV20-1 with TRBJ1-5. The CDR3 length is 16 residues. Germline V gives CDR1 DFQATT, CDR2 SNEGSKA (reference sequence). CDR3 amino acids: CSARAGRGDGNQPQHF.

The chain joins TRBV12-2 to TRBJ1-5; TCRdb indicates TRBD1, and absent DNA this call remains unverified. TRBV12-2 is marked as a pseudogene. The CDR3 loop spans 18 amino acids. CDR3 residues: CASRLAVEPGGRNQPQHF.

This chain connects TRBV5-6 to TRBJ2-1; TCRdb proposes TRBD2, but this gene call is untestable without DNA. The CDR3 length is 15 residues. From germline, CDR1 is SGHDT and CDR2 YYEEEE. CDR3 sequence: CASSLELADYNEQFF.

This chain links TRBV4-2 with TRBJ2-3; lacking DNA, the TRBD2 call made by TCRdb goes unchecked. Germline V CDR1 and CDR2: LGHNA, YNFKEQ. CDR3 size: 19 residues. This CDR3 is CASSQDGLAGGFRADTQYF.

The rearrangement joins TRBV4-3 to TRBJ2-1. CDR3 length equals 16 residues. Germline lookup yields CDR1 LGHNA and CDR2 YSLEER. The CDR3 protein is CSSSQERRLSYNEQFF.

The chain carries TRBV25-1 and TRBJ1-6. This CDR3 has 17 residues. Germline values: CDR1 MGHDK, CDR2 SYGVNS. The CDR3 here is CASSEWAADSYNSPLHF.

The V and J genes are TRBV11-2 and TRBJ2-1; the D call from TCRdb, TRBD2, cannot be confirmed without DNA. The germline gives CDR1 SGHAT, CDR2 FQNNGV. This CDR3 is built from 18 residues. CDR3 amino acids: CASSLRGLAGLSYNEQFF.

The J gene is TRBJ2-3, the V gene TRBV12-3 or TRBV12-4; as DNA is missing, the TRBD1 call by TCRdb cannot be tested. The CDR3 runs 13 residues. CDR3 residues: CASSPEGSYTQYF.

The CDR3 loop reads CASRGTADNYGYTF. The chain carries TRBV6-2 or TRBV6-3 and TRBJ1-2; TCRdb returns TRBD1, unconfirmable since there is no DNA. The germline CDR1 and CDR2 sequences are MNHEY and SVGEGT. This CDR3 is built from 14 residues.

The chain couples TRBV27 to TRBJ2-5; TCRdb outputs TRBD1, but without DNA this stays unchecked. Per germline, CDR1 MNHEY and CDR2 SMNVEV (reference sequence). The CDR3 spans 16 residues. CDR3 region: CASSSPSRGAQETQYF.

The rearrangement uses TRBV7-9 and TRBJ1-2; absent DNA, TCRdb's TRBD1 call cannot be checked. There are 15 residues in the CDR3. The germline V gene encodes CDR1 SEHNR and CDR2 FQNEAQ (reference sequence). The CDR3 sequence is CASRTLGQGGYGYTF.

V usage is TRBV19 and J usage is TRBJ2-1; TCRdb picks TRBD1, but there is no DNA to check that call. The CDR3 consists of 12 residues. Germline lookup yields CDR1 LNHDA and CDR2 SQIVND (reference sequence). The CDR3 here is CASSITGAEQFF. Drawing the rest from reference TRBV19 and TRBJ2-1, the complete variable domain is DGGITQSPKYLFRKEGQNVTLSCEQNLNHDAMYWYRQDPGQGLRLIYYSQIVNDFQKGDIAEGYSVSREKKESFPLTVTSAQKNPTAFYLCASSITGAEQFFGPGTRLTVL.

V usage is TRBV20-1 and J usage is TRBJ2-2. The CDR3 runs to 13 residues. Germline lookup yields CDR1 DFQATT and CDR2 SNEGSKA (reference sequence). The CDR3 loop reads CSARDVDTGELFF.

The chain has TRBV5-6 and TRBJ2-6. The CDR3 totals 16 residues. Germline V gives CDR1 SGHDT, CDR2 YYEEEE. The CDR3 loop reads CASSLDGFSGANVLTF. Complete variable domain (other parts from reference TRBV5-6 and TRBJ2-6): DAGVTQSPTHLIKTRGQQVTLRCSPKSGHDTVSWYQQALGQGPQFIFQYYEEEERQRGNFPDRFSGHQFPNYSSELNVNALLLGDSALYLCASSLDGFSGANVLTFGAGSRLTVL.

V and J are TRBV27 and TRBJ1-2; TCRdb gives TRBD1 as the D gene, but with no DNA this cannot be confirmed. The CDR3 spans 12 residues. The V gene's germline CDR1 is MNHEY and CDR2 SMNVEV (reference sequence). This CDR3 is CASRGGSHGYTF.

The CDR3 protein is CASSVGINSEKLFF. J is TRBJ1-4 and V is TRBV7-2. CDR1 is SGHTA, CDR2 FQGNSA, per germline. The CDR3 is made up of 14 amino acids.

This chain connects TRBV20-1 to TRBJ2-7; without DNA, the TCRdb call of TRBD1 cannot be checked. The CDR3 contains 14 residues. Germline CDR1 DFQATT, CDR2 SNEGSKA (reference sequence). The CDR3 here is CSASNRQGDSEQYF.

The chain joins TRBV2 to TRBJ2-1; the D call from TCRdb, TRBD2, cannot be confirmed without DNA. Germline V gives CDR1 SNHLY, CDR2 FYNNEI. The CDR3 is 15 residues long. The CDR3 spells CASSVTSGSSNEQFF. The full variable domain, rest sourced from reference TRBV2 and TRBJ2-1, is EPEVTQTPSHQVTQMGQEVILRCVPISNHLYFYWYRQILGQKVEFLVSFYNNEISEKSEIFDDQFSVERPDGSNFTLKIRSTKLEDSAMYFCASSVTSGSSNEQFFGPGTRLTVL.